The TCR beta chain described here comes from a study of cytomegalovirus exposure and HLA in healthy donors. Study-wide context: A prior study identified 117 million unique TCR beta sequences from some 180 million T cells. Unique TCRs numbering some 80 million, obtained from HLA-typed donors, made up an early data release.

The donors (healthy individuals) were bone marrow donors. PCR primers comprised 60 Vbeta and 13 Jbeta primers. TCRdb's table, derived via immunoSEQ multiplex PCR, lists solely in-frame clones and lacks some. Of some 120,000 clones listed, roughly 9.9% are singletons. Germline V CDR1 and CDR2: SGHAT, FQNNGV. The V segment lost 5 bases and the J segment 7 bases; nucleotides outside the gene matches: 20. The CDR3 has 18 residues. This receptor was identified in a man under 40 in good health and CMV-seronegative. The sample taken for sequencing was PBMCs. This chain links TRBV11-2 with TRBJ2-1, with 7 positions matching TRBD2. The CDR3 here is CASSPQLICASGTNEQFF. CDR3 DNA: TGTGCCAGCAGCCCGCAGTTGATATGTGCTAGCGGTACGAATGAGCAGTTCTTC.